This T cell receptor (beta chain) was sequenced for a study of response to subunit inactivated influenza vaccine. Overall study findings and caveats: Authors suggested each seasonal flu vaccination may recruit only limited numbers of new T cells.

MiXCR was run by TCRdb on the RT-PCR reads, yielding one entry per CDR3 protein. Among over 300,000 distinct CDR3 sequences listed, 20% to 25% were seen once. With regard to this clonotype: Antigen unknown.

Trimming removed 0 bases at V and 1 base at J, with 15 bases between. Per the germline V gene, CDR1 is DFQATT and CDR2 is SNEGSKA (reference sequence). This CDR3 is 16 amino acids long. The chain is built from TRBV20-1 and TRBJ1-1, with unresolved D. Material: PBMCs from blood, obtained less than 22 months after vaccination. This clonotype originated in a man aged 50 to 69 who received an inactivated influenza vaccine. CDR3 in DNA: TGCAGTGCTAGAGATCTGGGAGGCTGGAGGAACACTGAAGCTTTCTTT. The encoded protein is CSARDLGGWRNTEAFF.